This TCR beta chain was recovered during a study of blood T cell repertoires in COVID-19. The wider study: Acute-phase and convalescent COVID-19 samples originated in the United States, Italy and Spain. The analysed material was cDNA or gDNA that came from T cells, B-cell-depleted T cells, or PBMCs.

In the source study's methods: Researchers report that nucleated cell counts were estimated from reference gene primer amplification. Sequencing used immunoSEQ multiplex PCR; TCRdb keeps in-frame clones, though not all of them. The DNA gave D and trimming, while V, J and clone size come from that table. The sample carries around 70,000 clones, around three quarters recorded once. Trimming removed 4 bases from V and 0 bases from J, with 10 bases in between. Germline assignment: CDR1 SGHAT and CDR2 FQNNGV. The CDR3 runs 14 residues. The chain joins TRBV11-2 to TRBJ2-7, with D possibly being TRBD1 (6 bases). The source material was peripheral blood. The sequence was collected from a human donor in a cohort sampled during active COVID-19. CDR3 sequence reads: CASSSGTNSYEQYF. The CDR3 region has the DNA TGTGCCAGCAGCTCGGGGACAAACTCCTACGAGCAGTACTTC.